This T cell receptor beta chain derives from a study of blood T cell repertoires in COVID-19. On the study more broadly: COVID-19 samples, acute and convalescent, were from the United States, Italy and Spain. In each case, the material was cDNA or gDNA derived from T cells, B-cell-depleted T cells, or PBMCs.

CDR1 and CDR2 from the germline V gene are MDHEN and SYDVKM. This CDR3 is 15 amino acids long. Trimming removed 8 bases from V and 2 bases from J; junction bases left unmatched: 8. Original methodology: Nucleated cell number was recorded as an estimate derived from reference gene primer amplification. Data came from immunoSEQ multiplex PCR; TCRdb stores just in-frame clones and leaves some out. That table supplies the V and J calls and clone size; D and trimming were determined from the DNA. The sample yields about 140,000 clones, roughly 89% seen once. A single count supports this clone. This sequence originates from a human donor in a cohort sampled during active COVID-19. The chain carries TRBV28 and TRBJ2-2; 7 bases agree with TRBD2. The sample comprised peripheral blood. The CDR3 coding sequence is TGTGCCAGCGGGGGGGGTACCGTTAACACCGGGGAGCTGTTTTTT. Its translation is CASGGGTVNTGELFF.